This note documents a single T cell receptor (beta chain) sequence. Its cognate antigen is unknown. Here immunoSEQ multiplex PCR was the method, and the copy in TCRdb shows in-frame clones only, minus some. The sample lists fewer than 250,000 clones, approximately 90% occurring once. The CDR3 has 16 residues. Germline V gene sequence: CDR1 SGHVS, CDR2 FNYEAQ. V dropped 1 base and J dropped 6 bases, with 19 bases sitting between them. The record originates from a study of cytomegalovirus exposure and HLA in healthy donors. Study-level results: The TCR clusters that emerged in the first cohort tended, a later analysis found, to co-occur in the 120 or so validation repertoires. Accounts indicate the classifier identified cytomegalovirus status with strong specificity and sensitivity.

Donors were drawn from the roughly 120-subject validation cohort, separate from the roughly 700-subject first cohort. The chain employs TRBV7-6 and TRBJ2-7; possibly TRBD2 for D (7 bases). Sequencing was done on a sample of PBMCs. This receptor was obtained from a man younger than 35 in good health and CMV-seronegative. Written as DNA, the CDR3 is TGTGCCAGCAGCTTAGAGGGGGGGGACGCGCTAGGCGAGCAGTACTTC. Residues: CASSLEGGDALGEQYF.